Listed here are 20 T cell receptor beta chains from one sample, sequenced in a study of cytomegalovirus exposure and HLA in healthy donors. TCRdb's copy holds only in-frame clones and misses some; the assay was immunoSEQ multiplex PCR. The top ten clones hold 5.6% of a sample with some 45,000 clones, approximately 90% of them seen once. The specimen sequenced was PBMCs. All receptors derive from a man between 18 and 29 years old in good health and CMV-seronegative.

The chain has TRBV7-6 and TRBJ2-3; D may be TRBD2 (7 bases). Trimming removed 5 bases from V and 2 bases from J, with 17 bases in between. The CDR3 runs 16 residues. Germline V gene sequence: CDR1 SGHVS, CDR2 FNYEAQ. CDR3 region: CASSLAGGLNTDTQYF. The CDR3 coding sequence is TGTGCCAGCAGCCTCGCCGGGGGGCTCAACACAGATACGCAGTATTTT.

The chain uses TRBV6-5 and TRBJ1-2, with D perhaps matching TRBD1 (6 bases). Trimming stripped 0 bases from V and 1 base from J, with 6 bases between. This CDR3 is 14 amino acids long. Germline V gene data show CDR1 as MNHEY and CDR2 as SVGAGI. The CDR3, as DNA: TGTGCCAGCAGTTACTCACAGGGTAACTATGGCTACACCTTC. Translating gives CASSYSQGNYGYTF.

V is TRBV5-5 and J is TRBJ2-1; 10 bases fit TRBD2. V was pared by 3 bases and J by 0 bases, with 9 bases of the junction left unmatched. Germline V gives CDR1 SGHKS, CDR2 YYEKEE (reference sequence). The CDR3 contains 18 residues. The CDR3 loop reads CASSWGVAGGYSYNEQFF. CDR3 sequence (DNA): TGTGCCAGCAGCTGGGGCGTAGCGGGAGGTTACTCCTACAATGAGCAGTTCTTC.

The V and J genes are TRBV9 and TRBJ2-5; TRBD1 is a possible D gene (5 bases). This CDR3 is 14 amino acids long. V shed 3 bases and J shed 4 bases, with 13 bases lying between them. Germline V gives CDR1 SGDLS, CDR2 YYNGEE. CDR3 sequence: CASSADTLPETQYF. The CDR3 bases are TGTGCCAGCAGCGCGGACACCCTCCCAGAGACCCAGTACTTC.

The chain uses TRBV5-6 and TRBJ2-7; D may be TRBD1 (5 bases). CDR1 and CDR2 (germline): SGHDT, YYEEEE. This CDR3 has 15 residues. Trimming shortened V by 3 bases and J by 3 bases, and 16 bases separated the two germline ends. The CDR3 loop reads CASSSGAVPNYEQYF. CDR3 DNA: TGTGCCAGCAGCTCTGGGGCAGTCCCAAACTACGAGCAGTACTTC.

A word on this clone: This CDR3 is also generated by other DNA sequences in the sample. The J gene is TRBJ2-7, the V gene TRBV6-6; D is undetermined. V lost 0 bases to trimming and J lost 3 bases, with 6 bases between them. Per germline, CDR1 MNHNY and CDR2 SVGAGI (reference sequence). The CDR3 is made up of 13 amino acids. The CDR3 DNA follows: TGTGCCAGCAGTTACTCGAGAGGCTACGAGCAGTACTTC. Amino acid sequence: CASSYSRGYEQYF.

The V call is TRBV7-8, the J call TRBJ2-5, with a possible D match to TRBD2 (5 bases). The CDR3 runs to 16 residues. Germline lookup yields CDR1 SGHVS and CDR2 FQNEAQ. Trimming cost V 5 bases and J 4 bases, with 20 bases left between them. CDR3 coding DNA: TGTGCCAGCAGCCCCCCCCGAAGAGGGAAGGTAGAGACCCAGTACTTC. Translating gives CASSPPRRGKVETQYF.

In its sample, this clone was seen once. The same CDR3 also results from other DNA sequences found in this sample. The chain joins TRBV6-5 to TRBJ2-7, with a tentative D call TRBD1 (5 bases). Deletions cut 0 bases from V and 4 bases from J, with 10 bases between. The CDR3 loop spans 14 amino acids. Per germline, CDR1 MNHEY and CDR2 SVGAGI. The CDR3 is CASSYSAPGYEQYF. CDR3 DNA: TGTGCCAGCAGTTACTCGGCCCCAGGGTACGAGCAGTACTTC.

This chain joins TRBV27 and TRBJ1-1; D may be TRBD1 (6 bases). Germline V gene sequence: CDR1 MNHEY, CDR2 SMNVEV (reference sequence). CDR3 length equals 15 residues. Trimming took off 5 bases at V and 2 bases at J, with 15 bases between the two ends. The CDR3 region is CASSPRPGGNTEAFF. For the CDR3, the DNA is TGTGCCAGCAGTCCCCGACCGGGGGGCAACACTGAAGCTTTCTTT.

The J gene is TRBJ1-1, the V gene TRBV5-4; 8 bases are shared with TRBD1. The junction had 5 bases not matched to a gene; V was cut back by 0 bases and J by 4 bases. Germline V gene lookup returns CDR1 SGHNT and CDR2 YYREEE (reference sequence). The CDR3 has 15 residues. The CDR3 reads CASSLGLGTGTEAFF. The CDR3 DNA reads TGTGCCAGCAGCTTGGGATTGGGGACAGGCACTGAAGCTTTCTTT.

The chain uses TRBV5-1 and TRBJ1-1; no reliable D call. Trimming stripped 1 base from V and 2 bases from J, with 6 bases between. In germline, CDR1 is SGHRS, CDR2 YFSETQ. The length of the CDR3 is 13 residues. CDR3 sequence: CASSLNINTEAFF. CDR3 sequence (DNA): TGCGCCAGCAGCTTGAACATCAACACTGAAGCTTTCTTT. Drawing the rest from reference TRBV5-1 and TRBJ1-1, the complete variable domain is KAGVTQTPRYLIKTRGQQVTLSCSPISGHRSVSWYQQTPGQGLQFLFEYFSETQRNKGNFPGRFSGRQFSNSRSEMNVSTLELGDSALYLCASSLNINTEAFFGQGTRLTVV.

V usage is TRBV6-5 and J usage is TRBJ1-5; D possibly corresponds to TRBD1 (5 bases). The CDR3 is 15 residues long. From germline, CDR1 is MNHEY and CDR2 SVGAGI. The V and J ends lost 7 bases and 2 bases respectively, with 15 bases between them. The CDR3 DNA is TGTGCCAGCATGGGGACTAGAGGAGGCAATCAGCCCCAGCATTTT. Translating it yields CASMGTRGGNQPQHF.

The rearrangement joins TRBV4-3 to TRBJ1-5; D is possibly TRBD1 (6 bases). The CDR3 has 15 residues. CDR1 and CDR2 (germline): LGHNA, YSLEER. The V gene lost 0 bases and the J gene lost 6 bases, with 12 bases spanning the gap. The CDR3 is CASSQDSGGGQPQHF. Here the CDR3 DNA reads TGCGCCAGCAGCCAAGACTCGGGAGGGGGTCAGCCCCAGCATTTT.

DNA for the CDR3: TGTGCCAGCAGCTTAAGGACAGACACCTATAGCAATCAGCCCCAGCATTTT. It specifies CASSLRTDTYSNQPQHF. The genes are TRBV7-8 and TRBJ1-5; D is possibly TRBD1 (6 bases). Germline V lookup: CDR1 SGHVS, CDR2 FQNEAQ. The CDR3 is 17 residues long. V was pared by 2 bases and J by 0 bases, with 14 bases between. The variable domain in full, completed from reference TRBV7-8 and TRBJ1-5, reads GAGVSQSPRYKVAKRGQDVALRCDPISGHVSLFWYQQALGQGPEFLTYFQNEAQLDKSGLPSDRFFAERPEGSVSTLKIQRTQQEDSAVYLCASSLRTDTYSNQPQHFGDGTRLSIL.

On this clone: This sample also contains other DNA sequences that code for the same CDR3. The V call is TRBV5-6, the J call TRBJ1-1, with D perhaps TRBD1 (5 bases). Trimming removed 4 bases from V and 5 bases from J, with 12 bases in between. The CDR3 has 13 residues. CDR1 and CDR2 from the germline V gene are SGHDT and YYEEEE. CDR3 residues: CASSLRGGTEAFF. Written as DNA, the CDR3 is TGTGCCAGCAGCCTTCGGGGGGGAACTGAAGCTTTCTTT.

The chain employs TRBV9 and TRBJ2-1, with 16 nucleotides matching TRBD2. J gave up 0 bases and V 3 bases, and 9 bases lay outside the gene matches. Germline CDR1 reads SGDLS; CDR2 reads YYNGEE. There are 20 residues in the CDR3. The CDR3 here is CASSGRGLAGGLSSYNEQFF. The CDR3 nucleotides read TGTGCCAGCAGCGGTAGGGGACTAGCGGGGGGGCTTAGCTCCTACAATGAGCAGTTCTTC. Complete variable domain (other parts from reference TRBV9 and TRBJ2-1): DSGVTQTPKHLITATGQRVTLRCSPRSGDLSVYWYQQSLDQGLQFLIQYYNGEERAKGNILERFSAQQFPDLHSELNLSSLELGDSALYFCASSGRGLAGGLSSYNEQFFGPGTRLTVL.

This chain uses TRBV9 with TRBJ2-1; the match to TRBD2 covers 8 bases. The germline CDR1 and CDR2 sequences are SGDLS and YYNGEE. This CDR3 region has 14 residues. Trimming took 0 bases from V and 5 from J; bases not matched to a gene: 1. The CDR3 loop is CASSVVAGNNEQFF. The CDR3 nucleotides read TGTGCCAGCAGCGTAGTAGCGGGGAACAATGAGCAGTTCTTC. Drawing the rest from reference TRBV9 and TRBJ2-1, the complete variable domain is DSGVTQTPKHLITATGQRVTLRCSPRSGDLSVYWYQQSLDQGLQFLIQYYNGEERAKGNILERFSAQQFPDLHSELNLSSLELGDSALYFCASSVVAGNNEQFFGPGTRLTVL.

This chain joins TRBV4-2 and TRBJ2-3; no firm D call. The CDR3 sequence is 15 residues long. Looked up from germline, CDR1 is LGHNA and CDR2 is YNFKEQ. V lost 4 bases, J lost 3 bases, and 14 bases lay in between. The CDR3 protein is CASSRIMTATDTQYF. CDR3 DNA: TGTGCCAGCAGCCGCATCATGACTGCAACAGATACGCAGTATTTT.

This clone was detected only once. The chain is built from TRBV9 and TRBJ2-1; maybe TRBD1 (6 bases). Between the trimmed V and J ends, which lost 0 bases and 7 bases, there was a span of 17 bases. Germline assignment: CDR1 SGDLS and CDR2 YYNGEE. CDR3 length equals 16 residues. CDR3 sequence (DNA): TGTGCCAGCAGCGTAGGGGGGCCTCACTTCGTAAATGAGCAGTTCTTC. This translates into CASSVGGPHFVNEQFF.

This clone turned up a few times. The CDR3: CASSDRVRGYNTEAFF. CDR3 in DNA: TGTGCCAGCAGTGACAGGGTCAGGGGGTATAACACTGAAGCTTTCTTT. The chain links TRBV6-1 to TRBJ1-1, with 7 bases that match TRBD1. CDR1 and CDR2 (germline): MNHNS, SASEGT. The CDR3 is 16 amino acids. Losses at the gene ends were 3 bases for V and 2 bases for J; bases not matched to a gene: 9.